This T cell receptor (beta chain) was sequenced in a study of vaccination effects on CD4 cells after COVID-19. Some clones are missing from TCRdb's copy, which holds only in-frame ones; the method was immunoSEQ multiplex PCR. Of approximately 87,000 clones listed, 60% to 80% were seen once; the top ten hold approximately 1.7%. As regards this clone: Its target is not known.

ViraFEST used viral peptide pools to expand antigen-specific CD4+ T cells before sequencing. Upon completion of about ten days in culture, CD4+ T cells were isolated. Days 3 and 7 saw half the medium replaced with IL-2 medium. Trimming removed 7 bases from V and 0 bases from J, with 18 bases in between. The CDR3 has 16 residues. CDR1 LNHDA and CDR2 SQIVND come from the germline V gene (reference sequence). Study-wide findings and caveats: Late after vaccination, infection- and vaccine-induced clones showed marked clonal contraction. Convalescent patients were scarce in the study, and it lacked early post-infection timepoints.

Source: CD4+ T cells from PBMCs cultured with HCoV-229E spike peptides, taken before COVID-19 vaccination. The V and J genes are TRBV19 and TRBJ2-5, with a possible D match to TRBD2 (7 bases). The clonotype comes from a human donor who received a COVID-19 vaccine. As DNA, the CDR3 is TGTGCCAGTAAGCGCATTGCGGGGGCGAACCAAGAGACCCAGTACTTC. It encodes CASKRIAGANQETQYF.